The clone carrying this T cell receptor (beta chain) was observed a single time. Produced via immunoSEQ multiplex PCR; TCRdb's table is partial and in-frame only. The repertoire has approximately 75,000 clones, about 86% of them found once; the top ten carry 5.5% to 7%. CDR3 size: 16 residues. V was pared by 1 base and J by 0 bases, with 1 base of the junction left unmatched. The germline CDR1 and CDR2 sequences are LGHNA and YSLEER. The data originate from a study of blood T cell repertoires in COVID-19. For the study at large: Some COVID-19 samples were acute and others convalescent; all came from the United States, Italy and Spain. T cells, B-cell-depleted T cells, or PBMCs provided the cDNA or gDNA that served as material.

The clonotype originates from an elderly man with COVID-19, enrolled during active disease. The material sequenced was peripheral blood. The rearrangement joins TRBV4-3 to TRBJ2-2, with 8 bases aligning to TRBD2. CDR3 coding DNA: TGCGCCAGCAGCCAAGTGCGGGGGGCGAACACCGGGGAGCTGTTTTTT. As protein: CASSQVRGANTGELFF.